This T cell receptor (beta chain) comes out of a study of early T cells in non-severe SARS-CoV-2 infection. Study information: Chains from this unsorted whole-blood bulk RNA could not be paired.

Overall study results and limits: Sequences matched to VDJdb favored anti-spike CD8 responses, while private and CD4 specificities were missed.

With 5 bases removed from V and 1 base from J, the gap between germline ends came to 12 bases. CDR3 size: 14 residues. CDR1 MNHNY and CDR2 SVGAGI come from the germline V gene (reference sequence). Regarding this clonotype: As yet, its antigen is unknown.

As part of library construction, unique molecular identifiers were attached to individual cDNA molecules. TCRdb fed the 5' RACE reads into MiXCR, producing one record per CDR3 protein. The sample lists about 48,000 distinct CDR3 sequences; 7% to 8% were seen once. This chain uses TRBV6-6 with TRBJ2-7, with D perhaps matching TRBD1 (5 bases). Sequenced: whole blood. The sequence derives from an adult who was a healthcare worker with PCR-confirmed SARS-CoV-2 infection or an uninfected control (not recorded which). CDR3 protein: CASSLGRASYEQYF. CDR3 DNA: TGTGCCAGCAGTCTTGGCAGGGCGTCCTACGAGCAGTACTTC.